A single T cell receptor (beta chain) is shown here with its context. This sample is part of a study of blood T cell repertoires in COVID-19. The wider study: Material from acute and convalescent COVID-19 was sourced from the United States, Italy and Spain.

Produced via immunoSEQ multiplex PCR; TCRdb's table is partial and in-frame only. The sample holds roughly 110,000 clones, 84% seen once. The sequenced material came from peripheral blood. This TCR came from a woman aged 55-70 years with acute or convalescent COVID-19.

The CDR3 loop reads CASSKSGGWDSPLHF. CDR3 DNA: TGTGCCAGCAGTAAGAGTGGGGGGTGGGATTCACCCCTCCACTTT. The rearrangement uses TRBV2 and TRBJ1-6; the D gene is possibly TRBD1 (5 bases). The V gene lost 5 bases and the J gene lost 8 bases, with 16 bases spanning the gap. Germline-derived CDR1 and CDR2 are SNHLY and FYNNEI. The CDR3 totals 15 residues.